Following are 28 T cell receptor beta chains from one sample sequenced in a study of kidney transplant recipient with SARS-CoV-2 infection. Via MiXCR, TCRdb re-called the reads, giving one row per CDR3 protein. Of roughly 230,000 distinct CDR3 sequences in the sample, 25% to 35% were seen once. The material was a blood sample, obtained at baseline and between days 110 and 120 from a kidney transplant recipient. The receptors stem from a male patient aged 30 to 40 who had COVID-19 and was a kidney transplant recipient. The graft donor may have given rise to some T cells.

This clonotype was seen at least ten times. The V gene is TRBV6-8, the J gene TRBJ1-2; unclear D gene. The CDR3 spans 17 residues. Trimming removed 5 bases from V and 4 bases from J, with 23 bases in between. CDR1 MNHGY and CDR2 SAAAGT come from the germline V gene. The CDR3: CASSNIRRSRKTYGYTF. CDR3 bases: TGTGCCAGCAGTAACATTAGACGCTCTAGAAAGACCTATGGCTACACCTTC.

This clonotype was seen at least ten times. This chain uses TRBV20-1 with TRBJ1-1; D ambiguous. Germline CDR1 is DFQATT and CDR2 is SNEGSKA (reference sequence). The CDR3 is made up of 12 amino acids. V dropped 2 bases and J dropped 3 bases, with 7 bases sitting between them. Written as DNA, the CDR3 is TGCAGTGCTAGAACCCGGGACACTGAAGCTTTCTTT. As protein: CSARTRDTEAFF.

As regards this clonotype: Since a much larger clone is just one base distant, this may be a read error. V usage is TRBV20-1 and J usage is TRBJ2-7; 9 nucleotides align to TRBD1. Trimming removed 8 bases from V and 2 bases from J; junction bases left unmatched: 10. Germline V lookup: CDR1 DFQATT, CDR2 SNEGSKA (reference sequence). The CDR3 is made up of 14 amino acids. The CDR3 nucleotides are TGCAGTACAGTCGGGGACAGGGCGACCTACGAGCAGTACTTC. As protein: CSTVGDRATYEQYF.

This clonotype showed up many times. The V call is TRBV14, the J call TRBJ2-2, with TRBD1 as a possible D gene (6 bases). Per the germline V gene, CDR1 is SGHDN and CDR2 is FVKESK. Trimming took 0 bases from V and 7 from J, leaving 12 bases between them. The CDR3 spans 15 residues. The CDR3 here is CASSQEGALGGELFF. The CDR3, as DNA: TGTGCCAGCAGCCAAGAGGGGGCGCTTGGCGGGGAGCTGTTTTTT. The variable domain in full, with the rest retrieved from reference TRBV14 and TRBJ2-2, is EAGVTQFPSHSVIEKGQTVTLRCDPISGHDNLYWYRRVMGKEIKFLLHFVKESKQDESGMPNNRFLAERTGGTYSTLKVQPAELEDSGVYFCASSQEGALGGELFFGEGSRLTVL.

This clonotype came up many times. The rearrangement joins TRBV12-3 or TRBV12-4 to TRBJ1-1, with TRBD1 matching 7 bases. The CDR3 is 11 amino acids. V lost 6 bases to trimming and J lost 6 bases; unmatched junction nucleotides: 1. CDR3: CASRQGPEAFF. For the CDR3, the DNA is TGTGCCAGCAGACAGGGGCCTGAAGCTTTCTTT.

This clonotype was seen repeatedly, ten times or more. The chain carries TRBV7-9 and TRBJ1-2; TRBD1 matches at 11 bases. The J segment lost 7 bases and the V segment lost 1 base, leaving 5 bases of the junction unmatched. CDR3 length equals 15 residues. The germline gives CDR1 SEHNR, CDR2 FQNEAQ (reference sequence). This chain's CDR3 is CASSLDADRGPGYTF. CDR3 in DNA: TGTGCCAGCAGCTTAGACGCGGACAGGGGGCCTGGCTACACCTTC.

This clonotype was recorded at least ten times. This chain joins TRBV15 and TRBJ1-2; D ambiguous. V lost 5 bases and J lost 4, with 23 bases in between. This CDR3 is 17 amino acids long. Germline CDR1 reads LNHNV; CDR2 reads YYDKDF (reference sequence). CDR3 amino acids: CATSGKQRCGKTYGYTF. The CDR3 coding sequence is TGTGCCACCAGCGGGAAGCAAAGGTGTGGAAAGACCTATGGCTACACCTTC.

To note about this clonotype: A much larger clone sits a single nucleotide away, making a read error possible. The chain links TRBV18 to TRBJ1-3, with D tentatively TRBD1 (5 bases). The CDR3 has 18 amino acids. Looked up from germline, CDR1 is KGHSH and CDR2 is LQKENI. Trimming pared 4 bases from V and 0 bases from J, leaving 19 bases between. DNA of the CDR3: TGTGCCAGCTCACTACTCAGGGTCAAGGTTGACTCTGGAAACACCATATATTTT. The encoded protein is CASSLLRVKVDSGNTIYF.

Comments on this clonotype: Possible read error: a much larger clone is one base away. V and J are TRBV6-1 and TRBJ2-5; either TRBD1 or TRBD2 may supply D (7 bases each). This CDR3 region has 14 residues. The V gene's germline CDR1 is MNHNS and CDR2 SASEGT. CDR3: CASSEWQGGYEQCF. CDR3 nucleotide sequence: TGTGCCAGCAGTGAATGGCAGGGGGGGTACGAGCAGTGCTTC.

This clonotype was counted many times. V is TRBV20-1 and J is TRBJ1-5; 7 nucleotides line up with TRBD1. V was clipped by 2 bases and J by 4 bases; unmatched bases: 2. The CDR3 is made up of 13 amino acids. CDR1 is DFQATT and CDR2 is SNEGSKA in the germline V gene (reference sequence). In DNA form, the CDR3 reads TGCAGTGCTAGACAGGGGGGGAATCAGCCCCAGCATTTT. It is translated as CSARQGGNQPQHF.

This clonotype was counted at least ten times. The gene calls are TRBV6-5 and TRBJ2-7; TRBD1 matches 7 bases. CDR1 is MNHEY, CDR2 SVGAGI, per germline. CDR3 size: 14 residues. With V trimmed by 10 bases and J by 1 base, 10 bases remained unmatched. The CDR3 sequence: CATSLTGHSYEQYF. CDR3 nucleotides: TGTGCCACCTCATTGACAGGGCATTCCTACGAGCAGTACTTC.

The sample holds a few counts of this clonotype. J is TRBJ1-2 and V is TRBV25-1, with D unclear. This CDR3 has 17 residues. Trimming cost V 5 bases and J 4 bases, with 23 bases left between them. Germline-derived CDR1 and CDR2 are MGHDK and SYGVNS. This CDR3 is CASSRVKELGKTYGYTF. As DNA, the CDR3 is TGTGCCAGCAGTCGGGTCAAAGAACTGGGAAAGACCTATGGCTACACCTTC.

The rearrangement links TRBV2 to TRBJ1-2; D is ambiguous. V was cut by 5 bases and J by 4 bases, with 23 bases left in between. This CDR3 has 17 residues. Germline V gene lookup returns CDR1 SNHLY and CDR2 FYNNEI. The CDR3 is CASSSYPYRWKTYGYTF. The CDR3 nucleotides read TGTGCCAGCAGTAGTTATCCTTACCGATGGAAGACCTATGGCTACACCTTC.

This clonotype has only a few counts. The CDR3 reads CSTTDRIGDEQFF. For the CDR3, the DNA is TGCAGTACAACTGACAGAATTGGAGATGAGCAGTTCTTC. The gene calls are TRBV20-1 and TRBJ2-1; TRBD1 might be the D (5 bases). This CDR3 spans 13 amino acids. Germline values: CDR1 DFQATT, CDR2 SNEGSKA (reference sequence). V lost 8 bases, J lost 8 bases, and 19 bases lay in between.

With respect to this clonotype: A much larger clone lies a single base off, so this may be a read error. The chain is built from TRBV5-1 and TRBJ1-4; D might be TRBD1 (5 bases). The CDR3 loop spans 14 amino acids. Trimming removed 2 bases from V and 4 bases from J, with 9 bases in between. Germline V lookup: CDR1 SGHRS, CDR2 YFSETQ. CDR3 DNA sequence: TGCGCCAGCAGCTTTACAGGACTTAATGAAAAACTGTTTTTT. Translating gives CASSFTGLNEKLFF.

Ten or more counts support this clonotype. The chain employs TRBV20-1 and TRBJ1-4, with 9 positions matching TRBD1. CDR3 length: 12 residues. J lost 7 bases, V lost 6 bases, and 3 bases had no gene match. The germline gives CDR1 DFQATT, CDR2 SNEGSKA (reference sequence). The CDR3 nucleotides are TGCAGTGCGGGACAGGGAATTGAAAAACTGTTTTTT. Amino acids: CSAGQGIEKLFF.

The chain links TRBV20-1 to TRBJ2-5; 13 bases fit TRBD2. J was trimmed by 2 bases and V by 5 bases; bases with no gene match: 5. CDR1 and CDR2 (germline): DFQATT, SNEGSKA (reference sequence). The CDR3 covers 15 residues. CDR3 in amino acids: CSAEGLAGVQETQYF. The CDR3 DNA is TGCAGTGCTGAAGGACTAGCGGGGGTACAAGAGACCCAGTACTTC.

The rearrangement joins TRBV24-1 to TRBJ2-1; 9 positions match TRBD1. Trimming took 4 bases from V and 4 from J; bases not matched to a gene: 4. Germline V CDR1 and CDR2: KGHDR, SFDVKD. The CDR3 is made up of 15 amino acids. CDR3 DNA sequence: TGTGCCACCAGTGACACAGGGGGCAATTACAATGAGCAGTTCTTC. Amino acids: CATSDTGGNYNEQFF.

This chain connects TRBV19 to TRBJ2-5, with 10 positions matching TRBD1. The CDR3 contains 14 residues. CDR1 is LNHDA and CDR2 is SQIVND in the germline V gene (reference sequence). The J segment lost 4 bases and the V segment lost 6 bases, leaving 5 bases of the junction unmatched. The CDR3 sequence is CASRDRGGAETQYF. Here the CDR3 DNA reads TGTGCCAGTAGGGACAGGGGGGGGGCAGAGACCCAGTACTTC.

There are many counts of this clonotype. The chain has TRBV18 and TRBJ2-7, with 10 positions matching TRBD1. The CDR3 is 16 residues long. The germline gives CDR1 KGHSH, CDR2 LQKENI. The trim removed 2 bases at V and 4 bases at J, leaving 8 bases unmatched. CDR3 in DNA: TGTGCCAGCTCACCAACCGGGACAGGGGTCTCGTACGAGCAGTACTTC. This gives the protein CASSPTGTGVSYEQYF.

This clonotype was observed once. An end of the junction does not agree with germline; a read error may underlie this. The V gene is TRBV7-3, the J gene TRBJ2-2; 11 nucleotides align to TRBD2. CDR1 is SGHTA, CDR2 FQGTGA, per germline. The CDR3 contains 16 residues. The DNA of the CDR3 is TGTGCCAGCAGATTAACAACTAGCGGGGGAATAGGGGAGATGTTTTTT. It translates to CASRLTTSGGIGEMFF.

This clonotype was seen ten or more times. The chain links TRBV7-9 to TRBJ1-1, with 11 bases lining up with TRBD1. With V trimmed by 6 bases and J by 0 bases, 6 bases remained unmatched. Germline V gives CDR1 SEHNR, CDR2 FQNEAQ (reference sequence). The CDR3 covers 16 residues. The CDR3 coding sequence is TGTGCCAGCAGACAGGGACAGGGGGAAATGAACACTGAAGCTTTCTTT. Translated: CASRQGQGEMNTEAFF.

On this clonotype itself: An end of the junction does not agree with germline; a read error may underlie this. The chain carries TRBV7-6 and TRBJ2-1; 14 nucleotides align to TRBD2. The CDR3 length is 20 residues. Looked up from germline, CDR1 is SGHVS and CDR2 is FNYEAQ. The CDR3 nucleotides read TGCGCTAGCAGCCGGCGCCTTTCGGGACTAGCGGGAGCAGGTGGTAATAAGCAGTTCTTC. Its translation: CASSRRLSGLAGAGGNKQFF. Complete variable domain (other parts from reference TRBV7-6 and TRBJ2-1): GAGVSQSPRYKVTKRGQDVALRCDPISGHVSLYWYRQALGQGPEFLTYFNYEAQQDKSGLPNDRFSAERPEGSISTLTIQRTEQRDSAMYRCASSRRLSGLAGAGGNKQFFGPGTRLTVL.

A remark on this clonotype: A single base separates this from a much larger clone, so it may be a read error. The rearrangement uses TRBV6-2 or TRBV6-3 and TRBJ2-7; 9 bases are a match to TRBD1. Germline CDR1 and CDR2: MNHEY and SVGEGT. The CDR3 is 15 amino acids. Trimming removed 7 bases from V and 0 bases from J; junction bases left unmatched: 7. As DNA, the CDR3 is TGTGCCAGCACAAGCGACAGGGGGTACTCCTACGAGCAGTACTTC. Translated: CASTSDRGYSYEQYF.

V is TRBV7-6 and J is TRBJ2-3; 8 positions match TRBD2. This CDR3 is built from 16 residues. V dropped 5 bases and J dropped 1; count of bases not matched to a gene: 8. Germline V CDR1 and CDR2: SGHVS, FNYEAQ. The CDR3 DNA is TGTGCCAGCAGCCCAACAGCGGGGGCGGGCACAGATACGCAGTATTTT. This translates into CASSPTAGAGTDTQYF.

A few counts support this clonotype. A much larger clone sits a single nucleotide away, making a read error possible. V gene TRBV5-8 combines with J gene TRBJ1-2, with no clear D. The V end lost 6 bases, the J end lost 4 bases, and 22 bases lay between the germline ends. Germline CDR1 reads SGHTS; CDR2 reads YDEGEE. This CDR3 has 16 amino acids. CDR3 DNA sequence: TGTGCCAGCACCGTGAGTCATCCACGAAAGACCTATGGCTACACCTTC. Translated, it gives CASTVSHPRKTYGYTF. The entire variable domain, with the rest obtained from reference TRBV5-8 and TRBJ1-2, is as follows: EAGVTQSPTHLIKTRGQQATLRCSPISGHTSVYWYQQALGLGLQFLLWYDEGEERNRGNFPPRFSGRQFPNYSSELNVNALELEDSALYLCASTVSHPRKTYGYTFGSGTRLTVV.

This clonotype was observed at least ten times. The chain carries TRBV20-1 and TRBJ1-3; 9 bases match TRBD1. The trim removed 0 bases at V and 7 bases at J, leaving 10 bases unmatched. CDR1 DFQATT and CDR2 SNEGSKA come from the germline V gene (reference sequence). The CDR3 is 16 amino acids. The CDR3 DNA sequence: TGCAGTGCTAGAGATGGGACAGGGTTCGGGGGGAACACCATATATTTT. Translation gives CSARDGTGFGGNTIYF.

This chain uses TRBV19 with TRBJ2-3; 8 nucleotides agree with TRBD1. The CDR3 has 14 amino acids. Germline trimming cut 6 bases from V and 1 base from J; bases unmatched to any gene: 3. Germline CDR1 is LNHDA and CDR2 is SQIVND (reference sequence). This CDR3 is CASRLDRGTDTQYF. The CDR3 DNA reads TGTGCCAGTAGGCTGGACAGGGGCACAGATACGCAGTATTTT. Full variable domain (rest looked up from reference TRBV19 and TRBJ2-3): DGGITQSPKYLFRKEGQNVTLSCEQNLNHDAMYWYRQDPGQGLRLIYYSQIVNDFQKGDIAEGYSVSREKKESFPLTVTSAQKNPTAFYLCASRLDRGTDTQYFGPGTRLTVL.